The sequence of this TCR beta chain was determined in a study of blood T cell repertoires in COVID-19. Study as a whole: Whether acute or convalescent, the COVID-19 samples came from the United States, Italy and Spain. In each case, the material was cDNA or gDNA derived from T cells, B-cell-depleted T cells, or PBMCs.

In this sample, this clone turned up once. In the study's own analysis: From reference gene primer amplification, estimates of nucleated cell counts were derived. Sequencing was performed with immunoSEQ multiplex PCR; in TCRdb, only in-frame clones are kept and a portion is missing. Clone size and the V and J calls come from that table; the DNA yielded D and trimming. The profile shows over 70,000 clones, about 88% of them singletons. The Seattle patients joined while their infection was active and were tracked longitudinally afterward. Trimming took off 7 bases at V and 3 bases at J, with 17 bases between the two ends. The CDR3 contains 14 residues. Germline CDR1 is SGHNT and CDR2 is YYREEE (reference sequence).

V is TRBV5-4 and J is TRBJ2-7, with D perhaps TRBD2 (6 bases). Material: peripheral blood. The sequence was obtained from a man in his 60s with COVID-19, enrolled during active disease. The CDR3 loop reads CASRGEGALYEQYF. The CDR3 nucleotides read TGTGCCAGCCGCGGGGAAGGGGCGCTCTACGAGCAGTACTTC.